This T cell receptor (beta chain) stems from a study of blood T cell repertoires in COVID-19. Background on the study: Italy, Spain and the United States were the sources of the convalescent and acute COVID-19 samples.

Trimming took 6 bases from V and 2 from J; bases not matched to a gene: 6. Germline CDR1 reads SEHNR; CDR2 reads FQNEAQ (reference sequence). CDR3 length equals 15 residues. Enrolled through a virtual design, the participants were between about 18 and 100 years of age and came from about two dozen US areas. The assay was immunoSEQ multiplex PCR, and TCRdb's table has in-frame clones only and misses some. The data contain some 220,000 clones, approximately 80% of them singletons. This receptor was obtained from a woman aged 40 to 49 with acute COVID-19. The source material was PBMCs or T cells enriched from blood (not recorded which). The V call is TRBV7-9, the J call TRBJ2-3; the match to TRBD2 covers 9 bases. The CDR3 DNA sequence: TGTGCCAGCAGTCGCCTAGCGGGGCTCACAGATACGCAGTATTTT. This translates into CASSRLAGLTDTQYF.